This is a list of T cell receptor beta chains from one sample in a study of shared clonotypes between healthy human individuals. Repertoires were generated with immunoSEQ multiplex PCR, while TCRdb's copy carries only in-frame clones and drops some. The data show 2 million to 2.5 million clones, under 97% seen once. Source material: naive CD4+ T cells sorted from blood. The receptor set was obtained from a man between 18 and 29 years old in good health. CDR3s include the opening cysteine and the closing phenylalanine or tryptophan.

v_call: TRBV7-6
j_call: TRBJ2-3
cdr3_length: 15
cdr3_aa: CASSLRGRGTDTQYF

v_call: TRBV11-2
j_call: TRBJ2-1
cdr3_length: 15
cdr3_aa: CASSLEGSPYNEQFF

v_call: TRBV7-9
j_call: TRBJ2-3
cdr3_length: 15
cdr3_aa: CASTKREGSVDTQYF

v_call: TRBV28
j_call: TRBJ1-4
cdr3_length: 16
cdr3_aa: CASSRLRVATNEKLFF

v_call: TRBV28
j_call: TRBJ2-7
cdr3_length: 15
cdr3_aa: CASSLWPGPSYEQYF

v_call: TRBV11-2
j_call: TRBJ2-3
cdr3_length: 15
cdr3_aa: CASSRLALSTDTQYF

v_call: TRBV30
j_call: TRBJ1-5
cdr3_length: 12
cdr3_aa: CAWNQKDQPQHF

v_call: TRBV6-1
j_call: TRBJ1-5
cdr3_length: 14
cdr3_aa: CASRTGYGNQPQHF

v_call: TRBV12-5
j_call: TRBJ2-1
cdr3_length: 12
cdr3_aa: CASGLRNNEQFF

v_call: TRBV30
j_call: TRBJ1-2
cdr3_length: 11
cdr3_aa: CAWSLPYGYTF

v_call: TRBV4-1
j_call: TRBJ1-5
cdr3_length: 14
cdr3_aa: CASSQEIGGQPQHF

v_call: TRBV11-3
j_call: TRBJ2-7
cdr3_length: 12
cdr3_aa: CASSLGQDSQYF

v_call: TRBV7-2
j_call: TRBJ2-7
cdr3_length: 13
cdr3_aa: CASSLQGVREQYF

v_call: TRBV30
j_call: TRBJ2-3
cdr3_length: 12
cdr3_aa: CAWGLSTDTQYF

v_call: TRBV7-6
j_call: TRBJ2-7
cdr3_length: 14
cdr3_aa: CASSPRQDLYEQYF

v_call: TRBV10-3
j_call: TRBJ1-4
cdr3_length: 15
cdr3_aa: CAISGGASTNEKLFF

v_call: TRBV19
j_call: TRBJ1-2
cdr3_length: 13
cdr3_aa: CASSHGGNYGYTF

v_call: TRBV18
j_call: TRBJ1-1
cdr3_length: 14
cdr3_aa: CASSPVDNYEEAFF

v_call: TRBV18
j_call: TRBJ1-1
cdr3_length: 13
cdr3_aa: CASSPQQNTEAFF

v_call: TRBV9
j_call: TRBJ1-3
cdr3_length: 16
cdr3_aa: CASSVGTGLSGNTIYF

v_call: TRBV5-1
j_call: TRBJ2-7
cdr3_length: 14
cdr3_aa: CASSLTGDPYEQYF

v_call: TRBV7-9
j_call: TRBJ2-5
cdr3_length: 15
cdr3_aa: CASSLDMKIRETQYF

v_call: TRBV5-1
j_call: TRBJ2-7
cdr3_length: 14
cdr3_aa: CASSSGLAGEEQYF

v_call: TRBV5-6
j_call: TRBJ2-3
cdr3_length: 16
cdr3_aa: CASSKRTPGLTDTQYF

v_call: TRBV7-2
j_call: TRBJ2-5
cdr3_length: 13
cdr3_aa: CASSLEANVAQYF

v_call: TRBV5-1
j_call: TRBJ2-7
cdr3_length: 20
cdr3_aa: CASSLFAQSATGTGVYEQYF

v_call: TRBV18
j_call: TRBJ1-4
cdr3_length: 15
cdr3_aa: CASSPTGSTNEKLFF